This T cell receptor (beta chain) was captured in a study of shared clonotypes between healthy human individuals. Produced via immunoSEQ multiplex PCR; TCRdb's table is partial and in-frame only. The sample records about 700,000 clones, approximately 74% being singletons. Study-level findings and limits: About 5% of naive CD4 clonotypes were shared across a handful of donors. Memory subsets had estimated richness that was generally smaller than that of naive subsets.

This clone has a handful of counts. Its matching antigen is unknown. Nashville, Tennessee was home to all donors, each a Caucasian adult. The TCR was taken from a woman aged 25 to 39 in good health. The sequenced material came from memory CD4+ T cells sorted from blood. The sample's subset: CD45RA-negative fraction.

DNA for the CDR3: TGTGCCAGCACCAAAAAGGGCGGCACACATCTCTACGAGCAGTACTTC. Translation: CASTKKGGTHLYEQYF. The chain couples TRBV6-6 to TRBJ2-7, with D uncertain. The CDR3 consists of 16 residues. Germline assignment: CDR1 MNHNY and CDR2 SVGAGI (reference sequence). Trimming shortened V by 7 bases and J by 3 bases, and 22 bases separated the two germline ends.